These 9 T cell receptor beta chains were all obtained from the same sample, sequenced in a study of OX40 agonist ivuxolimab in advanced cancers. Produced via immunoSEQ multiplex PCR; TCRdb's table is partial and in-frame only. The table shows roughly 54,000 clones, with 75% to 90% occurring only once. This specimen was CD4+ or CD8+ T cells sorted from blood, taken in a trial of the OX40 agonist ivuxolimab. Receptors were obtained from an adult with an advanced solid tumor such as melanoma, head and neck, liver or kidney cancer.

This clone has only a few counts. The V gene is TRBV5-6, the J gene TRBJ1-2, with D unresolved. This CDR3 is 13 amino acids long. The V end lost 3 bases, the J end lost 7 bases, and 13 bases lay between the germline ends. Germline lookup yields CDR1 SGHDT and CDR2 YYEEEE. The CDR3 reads CASSYGSVRGYTF. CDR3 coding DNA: TGTGCCAGCAGCTACGGGTCGGTGCGTGGCTACACCTTC.

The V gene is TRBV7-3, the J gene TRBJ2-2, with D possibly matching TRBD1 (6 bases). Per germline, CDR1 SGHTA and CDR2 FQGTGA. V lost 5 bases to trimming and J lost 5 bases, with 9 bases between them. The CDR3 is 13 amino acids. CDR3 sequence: CASSPTGTGELFF. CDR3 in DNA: TGTGCCAGCAGCCCTACAGGGACCGGGGAGCTGTTTTTT.

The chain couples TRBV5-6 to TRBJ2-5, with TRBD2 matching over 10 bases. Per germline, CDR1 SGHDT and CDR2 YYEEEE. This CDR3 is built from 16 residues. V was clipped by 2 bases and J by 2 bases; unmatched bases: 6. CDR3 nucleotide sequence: TGTGCCAGCAGCTTTGGGCTAGCGGGAGTTCAAGAGACCCAGTACTTC. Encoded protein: CASSFGLAGVQETQYF.

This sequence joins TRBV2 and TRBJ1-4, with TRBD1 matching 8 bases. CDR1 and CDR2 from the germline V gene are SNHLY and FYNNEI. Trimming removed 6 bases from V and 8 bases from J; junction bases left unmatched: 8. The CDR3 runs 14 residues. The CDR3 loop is CASRIDRGEEKLFF. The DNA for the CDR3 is TGTGCCAGCAGGATCGACAGGGGAGAGGAAAAACTGTTTTTT. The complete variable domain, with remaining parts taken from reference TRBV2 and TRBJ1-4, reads EPEVTQTPSHQVTQMGQEVILRCVPISNHLYFYWYRQILGQKVEFLVSFYNNEISEKSEIFDDQFSVERPDGSNFTLKIRSTKLEDSAMYFCASRIDRGEEKLFFGSGTQLSVL.

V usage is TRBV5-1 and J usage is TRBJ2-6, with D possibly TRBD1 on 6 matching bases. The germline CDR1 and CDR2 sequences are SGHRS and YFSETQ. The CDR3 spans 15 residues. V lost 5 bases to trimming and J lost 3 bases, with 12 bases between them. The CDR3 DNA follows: TGCGCCAGCAGTATTACAGGGTATGGGGCCAACGTCCTGACTTTC. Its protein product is CASSITGYGANVLTF.

The CDR3 DNA sequence: TGTGCCAGCACTATAGAACCGGGACAATCACAGGAGCAGTACTTC. Its protein product is CASTIEPGQSQEQYF. The rearrangement joins TRBV5-5 to TRBJ2-7; TRBD1 might be the D (6 bases). Trimming took off 6 bases at V and 7 bases at J, with 23 bases between the two ends. The length of the CDR3 is 15 residues. Per the germline V gene, CDR1 is SGHKS and CDR2 is YYEKEE (reference sequence).

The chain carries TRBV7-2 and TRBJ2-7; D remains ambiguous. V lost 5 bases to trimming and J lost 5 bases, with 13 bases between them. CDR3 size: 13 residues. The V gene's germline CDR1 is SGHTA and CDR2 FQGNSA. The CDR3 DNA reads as TGTGCCAGCAGCAGAAAGGTCTCGAACGAGCAGTACTTC. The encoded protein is CASSRKVSNEQYF.

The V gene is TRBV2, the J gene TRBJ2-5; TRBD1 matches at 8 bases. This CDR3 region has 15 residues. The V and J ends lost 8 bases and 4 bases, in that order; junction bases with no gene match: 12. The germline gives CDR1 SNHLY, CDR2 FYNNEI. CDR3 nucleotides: TGTGCCAGCGGACAGGACAGGGTGTTTCGAGAGACCCAGTACTTC. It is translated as CASGQDRVFRETQYF.

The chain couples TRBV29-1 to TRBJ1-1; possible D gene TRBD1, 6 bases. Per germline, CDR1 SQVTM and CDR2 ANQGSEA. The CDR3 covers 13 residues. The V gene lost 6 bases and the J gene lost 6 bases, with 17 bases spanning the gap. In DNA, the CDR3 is TGCAGCGTCATCACACAGGGCCCTTCTGAAGCTTTCTTT. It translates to CSVITQGPSEAFF. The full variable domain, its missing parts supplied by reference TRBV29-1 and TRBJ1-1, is SAVISQKPSRDICQRGTSLTIQCQVDSQVTMMFWYRQQPGQSLTLIATANQGSEATYESGFVIDKFPISRPNLTFSTLTVSNMSPEDSSIYLCSVITQGPSEAFFGQGTRLTVV.